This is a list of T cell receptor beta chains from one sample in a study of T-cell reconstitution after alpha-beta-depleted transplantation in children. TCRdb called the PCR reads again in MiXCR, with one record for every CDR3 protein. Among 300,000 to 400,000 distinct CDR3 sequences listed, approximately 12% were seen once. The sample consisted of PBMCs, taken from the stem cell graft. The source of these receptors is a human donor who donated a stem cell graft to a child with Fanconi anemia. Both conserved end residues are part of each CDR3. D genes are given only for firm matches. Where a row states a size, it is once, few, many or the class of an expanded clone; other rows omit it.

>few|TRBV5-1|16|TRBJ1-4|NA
TGCGCCAGCAGCTTGGAAGGACTGGGGTTTAATGAAAAACTGTTTTTT
CASSLEGLGFNEKLFF
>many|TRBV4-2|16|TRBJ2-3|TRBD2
TGTGCCAGCAGCCAATCGTTAGCGGGGGGCCGGGATACGCAGTATTTT
CASSQSLAGGRDTQYF
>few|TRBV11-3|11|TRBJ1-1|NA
TGTGCCAGCAGCCAAACTTCTGAAGCTTTCTTT
CASSQTSEAFF
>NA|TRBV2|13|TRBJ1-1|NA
TGTGCCAGCGGCTCTGGGCTGAACACTGAAGCTTTCTTT
CASGSGLNTEAFF
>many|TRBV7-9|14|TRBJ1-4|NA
TGTGCCAGCAGCTCCGAGCCTTCAGGAGAAAAACTGTTTTTT
CASSSEPSGEKLFF
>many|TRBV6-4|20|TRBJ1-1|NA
TGTGCCAGCACCCTTACCTTATACCTCCCGGGACGGGAGTTGGCGGCTGAAGCTTTCTTT
CASTLTLYLPGRELAAEAFF
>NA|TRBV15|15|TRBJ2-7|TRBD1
TGTGCCACCAGCCGTCTCGGGACAGGTTCCTACGAGCAGTACTTC
CATSRLGTGSYEQYF
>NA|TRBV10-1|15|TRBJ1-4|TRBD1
TGCGCCAGCAACGACCCTGGGACAGGGGCGGAAAAACTGTTTTTT
CASNDPGTGAEKLFF
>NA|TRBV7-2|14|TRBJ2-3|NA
TGTGCCAGCAGCTTCGGACAGCACAGAGGTACGCAGTATTTT
CASSFGQHRGTQYF
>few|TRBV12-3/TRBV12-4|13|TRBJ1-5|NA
TGTGCCAGCAGTTCTCCCCCCAATCAGCCCCAGCATTTT
CASSSPPNQPQHF
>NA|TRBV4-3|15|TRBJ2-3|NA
TGCGCCAGCAGCCAAGAAGCAGGGACGACAGATACGCAGTATTTT
CASSQEAGTTDTQYF